Listed below are T cell receptor beta chains from one sample, sequenced in a study of cytomegalovirus exposure and HLA in healthy donors. Repertoires were generated with immunoSEQ multiplex PCR, while TCRdb's copy carries only in-frame clones and drops some. The repertoire holds 100,000 to 130,000 clones, with 74% as singletons. The sequencing sample was made of PBMCs. These receptors were collected from a woman aged 35 to 49 in good health and CMV-seropositive. CDR3s include the opening cysteine and the closing phenylalanine or tryptophan. The order of the fields is clone size, J gene, D gene, V gene, CDR3 DNA, CDR3 protein. The D gene is left open where the match is weak. Not all rows give a size; the values are once, few, many and, for expanded clones, a class.

>few|TRBJ2-4|TRBD2|TRBV7-6
TGTGCCAGCAGCCGTAGCGGGGGGCTTTCAGACATTCAGTACTTC
CASSRSGGLSDIQYF
>-|TRBJ2-1|-|TRBV10-3
TGTGCCATCAGTGAATCCAGGGAATACGAGCAGTTCTTC
CAISESREYEQFF
>-|TRBJ2-7|-|TRBV7-2
TGTGCCAGCAGTACTGACTACTCCTACGAGCAGTACTTC
CASSTDYSYEQYF
>-|TRBJ2-5|-|TRBV7-9
TGTGCCAGCAGCTTAACTAACCAAGAGACCCAGTACTTC
CASSLTNQETQYF
>once|TRBJ1-3|TRBD1|TRBV7-9
TGTGCCAGCAGCCCACAGGGGAACTCTGGAAACACCATATATTTT
CASSPQGNSGNTIYF
>-|TRBJ1-2|-|TRBV10-1
TGCGCCAGCGGTAGGCAGGGGTACGGCTACACCTTC
CASGRQGYGYTF
>-|TRBJ2-5|TRBD2|TRBV25-1
TGTGCCAGCAGTACAGCGGGGGGGTATGAGACCCAGTACTTC
CASSTAGGYETQYF
>-|TRBJ1-2|TRBD1|TRBV30
TGTGCCTGGCACCGGGACAGGAGGCTGAACTATGGCTACACCTTC
CAWHRDRRLNYGYTF
>-|TRBJ2-1|TRBD2|TRBV7-3
TGTGCCAGCAGCATTTATGGCGGGGGGGTCTACAATGAGCAGTTCTTC
CASSIYGGGVYNEQFF
>-|TRBJ2-5|TRBD1|TRBV4-2
TGTGCCAGCAGCCAAGTGGGACAGCAAGAGACCCAGTACTTC
CASSQVGQQETQYF
>-|TRBJ2-5|-|TRBV5-4
TGTGCCAGCAGCCCGAAGACAGAAGAGACCCAGTACTTC
CASSPKTEETQYF
>-|TRBJ1-5|-|TRBV19
TGTGCCAGTAGTATGCGGAATCAGCCCCAGCATTTT
CASSMRNQPQHF
>-|TRBJ2-1|-|TRBV7-9
TGTGCCAGCAGCCCCCGGACTCTTGCGAATGAGCAGTTCTTC
CASSPRTLANEQFF
>few|TRBJ2-1|-|TRBV9
TGTGCCAGCAGCCCAGGGGCCTCAAGGGATGAGCAGTTCTTC
CASSPGASRDEQFF
>-|TRBJ1-5|-|TRBV2
TGTGCCAGCAGTGTTTCGGGGTATCAGCCCCAGCATTTT
CASSVSGYQPQHF